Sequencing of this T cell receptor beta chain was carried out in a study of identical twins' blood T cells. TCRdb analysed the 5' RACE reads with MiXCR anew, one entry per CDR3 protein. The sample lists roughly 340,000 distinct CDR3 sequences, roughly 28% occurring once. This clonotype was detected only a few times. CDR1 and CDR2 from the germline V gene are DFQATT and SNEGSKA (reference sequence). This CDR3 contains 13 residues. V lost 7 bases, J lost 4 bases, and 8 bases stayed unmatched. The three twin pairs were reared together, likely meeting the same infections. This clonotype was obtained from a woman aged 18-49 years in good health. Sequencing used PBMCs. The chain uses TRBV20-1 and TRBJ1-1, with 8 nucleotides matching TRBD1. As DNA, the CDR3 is TGCAGTGTCCGGACAGGGTGGGGCACTGAAGCTTTCTTT. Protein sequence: CSVRTGWGTEAFF.